This TCR beta chain originates from a study of blood T cell repertoires in COVID-19. Study at large: The United States, Italy and Spain provided the acute and convalescent COVID-19 samples. From T cells, B-cell-depleted T cells, or PBMCs came the material, which was cDNA or gDNA.

This clone was counted only a few times. As processed by the authors: Estimates of nucleated cell counts were drawn from the amplification of reference gene primers. Measured with immunoSEQ multiplex PCR; TCRdb has only the in-frame clones, and not every one. That table gives V, J and clone size, and the DNA gave D and trimming. Of 130,000 or so clones detected, more than 85% appear once; the ten largest clones hold around 4.5%. V lost 4 bases, J lost 2 bases, and 2 bases stayed unmatched. Germline-derived CDR1 and CDR2 are LNHDA and SQIVND (reference sequence). This CDR3 spans 15 amino acids. The specimen was peripheral blood. J is TRBJ2-7 and V is TRBV19; TRBD2 matches at 13 bases. This TCR was sampled from a man in his 60s with COVID-19, enrolled during active disease. As DNA, the CDR3 is TGTGCCAGTAGTAGGACTAGCGGGGGAGCCTACGAGCAGTACTTC. It is translated as CASSRTSGGAYEQYF.